This T cell receptor beta chain is from a study of blood T cells in healthy people across ages. V was trimmed by 7 bases and J by 1 base, leaving 13 bases between them. The CDR3 loop spans 14 amino acids. Germline V gives CDR1 SNHLY, CDR2 FYNNEI. With a J-beta primer mix and a sample-barcoded 5' primer, a second PCR ran about 6 to 11 cycles. TCRdb fed the 5' RACE reads into MiXCR, producing one record per CDR3 protein. Of some 1,000,000 distinct CDR3 sequences in the sample, approximately 25% were seen once. This sample was also put to use in a study of T cells of mothers and their children.

This clonotype was obtained from a girl aged 2 to 9 in good health. The sample was blood. The chain has TRBV2 and TRBJ1-1; D might be TRBD1 (5 bases). DNA of the CDR3: TGTGCCAGCACGTCGGGACTAACGAACACTGAAGCTTTCTTT. The encoded protein is CASTSGLTNTEAFF.